These 13 T cell receptor beta chains originate from one sample sequenced in a study of blood T cell repertoires in COVID-19. Produced via immunoSEQ multiplex PCR; TCRdb's table is partial and in-frame only. The table includes about 250,000 clones, approximately 84% detected once. Sequences were obtained from PBMCs or T cells enriched from blood (not recorded which). Every receptor here comes from a man aged 35-49 years who had recovered from COVID-19.

Comments on this clone: Germline and junction disagree at one end, which may indicate a read error. J is TRBJ2-2 and V is TRBV27; D perhaps matches TRBD2 (6 bases). This CDR3 comprises 14 residues. Germline CDR1 reads MNHEY; CDR2 reads SMNVEV (reference sequence). DNA of the CDR3: TGTGCCAGCAATTTAACTAGCCCCACCGGGGAGCTGTTTTTT. It is translated as CASNLTSPTGELFF.

A few counts support this clone. This chain links TRBV6-5 with TRBJ2-1; tentatively, D is TRBD2 (5 bases). Germline CDR1 MNHEY, CDR2 SVGAGI. The CDR3 spans 13 residues. V was shortened by 6 bases and J by 4 bases, with 10 bases between the two germline ends. This CDR3 is CASSHGDYNEQFF. The CDR3 DNA reads as TGTGCCAGCAGCCACGGGGATTACAATGAGCAGTTCTTC.

This chain uses TRBV7-9 with TRBJ2-1; 7 bases match TRBD1. CDR3 length: 16 residues. With V trimmed by 5 bases and J by 0 bases, 7 bases remained unmatched. Germline V gene lookup returns CDR1 SEHNR and CDR2 FQNEAQ (reference sequence). The CDR3 region has the DNA TGTGCCAGCAGCCGAAACAGGGGAAGCTCCTACAATGAGCAGTTCTTC. Amino acids: CASSRNRGSSYNEQFF.

The chain links TRBV10-3 to TRBJ2-7, with 10 bases lining up with TRBD2. Germline V lookup: CDR1 ENHRY, CDR2 SYGVKD. The CDR3 length is 15 residues. The V and J ends lost 11 bases and 6 bases, in that order; junction bases with no gene match: 16. CDR3 DNA sequence: TGTGCCGTCAAGCAAACCGGGACTAGCGAGGGCGAGCAGTACTTC. Translating it yields CAVKQTGTSEGEQYF.

The chain is built from TRBV29-1 and TRBJ2-7; D unresolved. Trimming left V 4 bases short and J 2 bases short, with 12 bases between. The CDR3 runs to 13 residues. From germline, CDR1 is SQVTM and CDR2 ANQGSEA. CDR3 sequence: CSVADNPAYEQYF. The CDR3 bases are TGCAGCGTTGCTGACAACCCGGCCTACGAGCAGTACTTC.

The chain uses TRBV19 and TRBJ1-1; 8 nucleotides line up with TRBD1. This CDR3 has 14 residues. Germline-derived CDR1 and CDR2 are LNHDA and SQIVND (reference sequence). V was pared by 3 bases and J by 2 bases, with 2 bases of the junction left unmatched. The CDR3 here is CASSMDRANTEAFF. The CDR3 DNA is TGTGCCAGTAGTATGGACAGGGCAAACACTGAAGCTTTCTTT.

This clone was detected ten times or more. V usage is TRBV30 and J usage is TRBJ1-5; 9 bases are a match to TRBD1. The J segment lost 4 bases and the V segment lost 4 bases, leaving 2 bases of the junction unmatched. The CDR3 sequence is 13 residues long. Germline assignment: CDR1 GTSNPN and CDR2 SVGIG (reference sequence). CDR3 region: CAWTTGGNQPQHF. DNA of the CDR3: TGTGCCTGGACGACAGGGGGTAATCAGCCCCAGCATTTT.

The chain recombines TRBV7-2 with TRBJ1-4, with TRBD1 matching 10 bases. Germline V gene sequence: CDR1 SGHTA, CDR2 FQGNSA. The CDR3 has 14 amino acids. J lost 7 bases, V lost 2 bases, and 1 base had no gene match. CDR3 in amino acids: CASSLRQGAEKLFF. DNA for the CDR3: TGTGCCAGCAGCTTACGACAGGGGGCTGAAAAACTGTTTTTT.

DNA of the CDR3: TGCGCCAGCAGCCTAAACAGTCTTGGAAACACCGGGGAGCTGTTTTTT. This codes for CASSLNSLGNTGELFF. V is TRBV4-3 and J is TRBJ2-2; D is unclear. CDR3 length equals 16 residues. V was trimmed by 4 bases and J by 2 bases, leaving 14 bases between them. The germline V gene encodes CDR1 LGHNA and CDR2 YSLEER.

This clone was picked up many times. The chain links TRBV25-1 to TRBJ2-2; TRBD2 is a possible D gene (6 bases). In germline, CDR1 is MGHDK, CDR2 SYGVNS. The CDR3 covers 17 residues. V was clipped by 7 bases and J by 6 bases, with 24 bases between them. The CDR3 reads CASMDPGGSRVAGELFF. For the CDR3, the DNA is TGTGCCAGCATGGACCCCGGGGGTTCTCGTGTAGCCGGGGAGCTGTTTTTT.

The chain is built from TRBV3-1 (or the pseudogene TRBV3-2) and TRBJ1-2; D uncertain. Germline CDR1 LGHDT, CDR2 YNNKEL (reference sequence). The V end was cut by 6 bases, the J end by 3 bases, with 14 bases between. This CDR3 has 14 amino acids. CDR3 nucleotide sequence: TGTGCCAGCAGGGGCGCTGGGGAGGACTATGGCTACACCTTC. Amino acid sequence: CASRGAGEDYGYTF.

The genes are TRBV3-1 (or the pseudogene TRBV3-2) and TRBJ1-2, with 8 bases aligning to TRBD1. Looked up from germline, CDR1 is LGHDT and CDR2 is YNNKEL (reference sequence). The ends lost 0 bases at V and 8 bases at J; junction bases unmatched: 8. The CDR3 length is 15 residues. The CDR3 region has the DNA TGTGCCAGCAGCCAAGAGTACAGGGGGGAAGGCGGCTACACCTTC. It translates to CASSQEYRGEGGYTF.

This clone was picked up one time. The rearrangement joins TRBV11-2 to TRBJ1-1, with D perhaps matching TRBD1 (6 bases). CDR1 SGHAT and CDR2 FQNNGV come from the germline V gene. This CDR3 is built from 14 residues. Between the trimmed V and J ends, which lost 2 bases and 3 bases, there was a span of 10 bases. CDR3 sequence (DNA): TGTGCCAGCAGCTTACAGGGGACCGACACTGAAGCTTTCTTT. It encodes CASSLQGTDTEAFF.